A selection of T cell receptor beta chains follows, all from one sample in a study of T cell repertoires in cytomegalovirus infection. Using its own MiXCR run on the reads, TCRdb lists one record per CDR3 protein. In the table there are roughly 300,000 distinct CDR3 sequences, more than 9% of which are singletons. Sequenced: PBMCs. The receptor set was obtained from a human donor in good health (CMV status not recorded). Some clones in this sample may be carry-over from other donors' samples. The CDR3 runs from the conserved cysteine through the conserved F or W. Fields, in order: clone size, V gene, D gene, J gene, CDR3 protein, CDR3 DNA. D genes are given only for firm matches. Size is stated for part of the rows, as once, few or many counts, or as a class when the clone is expanded.

clone size: few; V gene: TRBV5-1; D gene: NA; J gene: TRBJ1-1; CDR3 protein: CASSRGPTEAFF; CDR3 DNA: TGCGCCAGCAGCAGGGGTCCCACTGAAGCTTTCTTT
clone size: many; V gene: TRBV7-2; D gene: TRBD2; J gene: TRBJ2-5; CDR3 protein: CASSLASGGAQETQYF; CDR3 DNA: TGTGCCAGCAGCTTGGCGAGCGGGGGGGCCCAAGAGACCCAGTACTTC
clone size: many; V gene: TRBV7-2; D gene: NA; J gene: TRBJ2-7; CDR3 protein: CASSLAWITYEQYF; CDR3 DNA: TGTGCCAGCAGCTTAGCATGGATAACCTACGAGCAGTACTTC
clone size: few; V gene: TRBV20-1; D gene: TRBD1; J gene: TRBJ1-4; CDR3 protein: CSARDIRGQGEKLFF; CDR3 DNA: TGCAGTGCTAGAGATATCAGGGGGCAAGGTGAAAAACTGTTTTTT
clone size: NA; V gene: TRBV7-2; D gene: NA; J gene: TRBJ2-7; CDR3 protein: CASSLMGNEQYF; CDR3 DNA: TGTGCCAGCAGCTTAATGGGGAATGAGCAGTACTTC
clone size: NA; V gene: TRBV12-3/TRBV12-4; D gene: TRBD2; J gene: TRBJ2-3; CDR3 protein: CASSLIGRAADTQYF; CDR3 DNA: TGTGCCAGCAGCCTTATAGGGAGGGCCGCAGATACGCAGTATTTT
clone size: medium-sized; V gene: TRBV7-2; D gene: NA; J gene: TRBJ2-5; CDR3 protein: CASSRPGRGETQYF; CDR3 DNA: TGTGCCAGCAGCCGGCCGGGACGGGGCGAGACCCAGTACTTC
clone size: few; V gene: TRBV7-2; D gene: TRBD1; J gene: TRBJ1-1; CDR3 protein: CASSLTQGQGTEAFF; CDR3 DNA: TGTGCCAGCAGCCTCACCCAAGGACAGGGCACTGAAGCTTTCTTT
clone size: NA; V gene: TRBV6-1; D gene: TRBD2; J gene: TRBJ2-1; CDR3 protein: CASSSVAGNVYNEQFF; CDR3 DNA: TGTGCCAGCAGTTCCGTAGCGGGGAATGTCTACAATGAGCAGTTCTTC
clone size: many; V gene: TRBV28; D gene: TRBD1; J gene: TRBJ2-7; CDR3 protein: CASSPSGQGSSYEQYF; CDR3 DNA: TGTGCCAGCAGCCCTTCCGGACAGGGGAGCTCCTACGAGCAGTACTTC
clone size: NA; V gene: TRBV20-1; D gene: NA; J gene: TRBJ2-2; CDR3 protein: CSARQDSNTGELFF; CDR3 DNA: TGCAGTGCTAGACAGGATTCGAACACCGGGGAGCTGTTTTTT
clone size: few; V gene: TRBV15; D gene: NA; J gene: TRBJ1-2; CDR3 protein: CATSRDLVAGYGYTF; CDR3 DNA: TGTGCCACCAGCAGAGATCTGGTGGCAGGGTATGGCTACACCTTC
clone size: few; V gene: TRBV6-6; D gene: NA; J gene: TRBJ1-5; CDR3 protein: CASSSSESNQPQHF; CDR3 DNA: TGTGCCAGCAGTTCATCGGAAAGCAATCAGCCCCAGCATTTT
clone size: few; V gene: TRBV29-1; D gene: TRBD2; J gene: TRBJ2-7; CDR3 protein: CSVSGGYEQYF; CDR3 DNA: TGCAGCGTTAGCGGGGGCTACGAGCAGTACTTC
clone size: few; V gene: TRBV7-2; D gene: NA; J gene: TRBJ2-7; CDR3 protein: CASSLPEGYEQYF; CDR3 DNA: TGTGCCAGCAGCTTGCCCGAGGGCTACGAGCAGTACTTC
clone size: many; V gene: TRBV7-8; D gene: NA; J gene: TRBJ1-3; CDR3 protein: CASSAGTGNTIYF; CDR3 DNA: TGTGCCAGCAGCGCAGGGACTGGAAACACCATATATTTT
clone size: NA; V gene: TRBV7-2; D gene: NA; J gene: TRBJ1-2; CDR3 protein: CASSPSRQSSYGYTF; CDR3 DNA: TGTGCCAGCAGCCCCTCCCGACAGAGTAGCTATGGCTACACCTTC
clone size: few; V gene: TRBV27; D gene: NA; J gene: TRBJ1-1; CDR3 protein: CASRVISWEAEAFF; CDR3 DNA: TGTGCCAGCCGGGTGATTTCGTGGGAGGCTGAAGCTTTCTTT
clone size: many; V gene: TRBV7-2; D gene: NA; J gene: TRBJ1-3; CDR3 protein: CASSSRTRSGNTIYF; CDR3 DNA: TGTGCCAGCAGCTCAAGGACACGCTCTGGAAACACCATATATTTT
clone size: NA; V gene: TRBV19; D gene: TRBD1; J gene: TRBJ1-5; CDR3 protein: CASSFWDRYQPQHF; CDR3 DNA: TGTGCCAGTAGTTTCTGGGACAGATATCAGCCCCAGCATTTT
clone size: many; V gene: TRBV25-1; D gene: NA; J gene: TRBJ1-6; CDR3 protein: CASRGQTNSPLHF; CDR3 DNA: TGTGCCAGCAGGGGACAAACGAATTCACCCCTCCACTTT
clone size: many; V gene: TRBV28; D gene: NA; J gene: TRBJ2-4; CDR3 protein: CASSFELLSKNIQYF; CDR3 DNA: TGTGCCAGCAGTTTTGAACTTCTTTCCAAAAACATTCAGTACTTC
clone size: NA; V gene: TRBV27; D gene: NA; J gene: TRBJ1-4; CDR3 protein: CASSSASNHEKLFF; CDR3 DNA: TGTGCCAGCAGTTCGGCCTCTAACCACGAAAAACTGTTTTTT
clone size: many; V gene: TRBV6-1; D gene: NA; J gene: TRBJ2-1; CDR3 protein: CASRFSSYNEQFF; CDR3 DNA: TGTGCCAGCAGATTTTCCTCCTACAATGAGCAGTTCTTC
clone size: NA; V gene: TRBV15; D gene: NA; J gene: TRBJ2-5; CDR3 protein: CATSRVGGQETQYF; CDR3 DNA: TGTGCCACCAGCAGAGTGGGGGGACAAGAGACCCAGTACTTC
clone size: few; V gene: TRBV27; D gene: NA; J gene: TRBJ2-2; CDR3 protein: CASSYHSNTGELFF; CDR3 DNA: TGTGCCAGCAGTTACCACTCGAACACCGGGGAGCTGTTTTTT
clone size: many; V gene: TRBV11-1; D gene: NA; J gene: TRBJ2-1; CDR3 protein: CASSQGERAGNEQFF; CDR3 DNA: TGTGCCAGCAGCCAAGGCGAGAGGGCGGGCAATGAGCAGTTCTTC
clone size: NA; V gene: TRBV6-1; D gene: NA; J gene: TRBJ2-5; CDR3 protein: CASSEVEETQYF; CDR3 DNA: TGTGCCAGCAGTGAAGTGGAAGAGACCCAGTACTTC
clone size: many; V gene: TRBV6-2/TRBV6-3; D gene: NA; J gene: TRBJ1-2; CDR3 protein: CASSYFRTDANYGYTF; CDR3 DNA: TGTGCCAGCAGTTACTTTCGGACGGACGCTAACTATGGCTACACCTTC
clone size: many; V gene: TRBV7-2; D gene: NA; J gene: TRBJ2-1; CDR3 protein: CASSLEARLGAFF; CDR3 DNA: TGTGCCAGCAGCTTAGAAGCGAGACTAGGGGCGTTCTTC
clone size: many; V gene: TRBV7-2; D gene: NA; J gene: TRBJ2-1; CDR3 protein: CASSQRGSPKDEQFF; CDR3 DNA: TGTGCCAGCAGCCAAAGGGGCAGCCCCAAGGATGAGCAGTTCTTC
clone size: many; V gene: TRBV7-2; D gene: TRBD2; J gene: TRBJ2-5; CDR3 protein: CASSLGWGGTETQYF; CDR3 DNA: TGTGCCAGCAGCTTAGGATGGGGGGGTACAGAGACCCAGTACTTC
clone size: few; V gene: TRBV15; D gene: NA; J gene: TRBJ1-2; CDR3 protein: CATTDVGRTANYGYTF; CDR3 DNA: TGTGCCACCACCGACGTCGGACGGACAGCTAACTATGGCTACACCTTC
clone size: few; V gene: TRBV4-2; D gene: NA; J gene: TRBJ2-1; CDR3 protein: CASSQDRAGYYNEQFF; CDR3 DNA: TGTGCCAGCAGCCAAGATCGAGCAGGGTACTACAATGAGCAGTTCTTC
clone size: many; V gene: TRBV7-2; D gene: TRBD1; J gene: TRBJ1-1; CDR3 protein: CASSYRDRGTVEAFF; CDR3 DNA: TGTGCCAGCAGCTACCGGGACAGGGGGACGGTTGAAGCTTTCTTT
clone size: few; V gene: TRBV28; D gene: TRBD1; J gene: TRBJ1-2; CDR3 protein: CASSSWDPGQRLIYGYTF; CDR3 DNA: TGTGCCAGCAGTTCATGGGATCCGGGACAGCGTCTTATCTATGGCTACACCTTC
clone size: NA; V gene: TRBV10-3; D gene: TRBD1; J gene: TRBJ1-1; CDR3 protein: CAIATGAMNTEAFF; CDR3 DNA: TGTGCCATTGCGACAGGGGCGATGAACACTGAAGCTTTCTTT
clone size: NA; V gene: TRBV20-1; D gene: NA; J gene: TRBJ1-2; CDR3 protein: CSARDKGEGGYTF; CDR3 DNA: TGCAGTGCTAGAGATAAGGGGGAAGGGGGCTACACCTTC
clone size: few; V gene: TRBV28; D gene: TRBD2; J gene: TRBJ2-7; CDR3 protein: CASSPSGLAYEQYF; CDR3 DNA: TGTGCCAGCAGTCCTTCGGGACTAGCCTACGAGCAGTACTTC
clone size: NA; V gene: TRBV10-3; D gene: NA; J gene: TRBJ2-1; CDR3 protein: CAISEYNEQFF; CDR3 DNA: TGTGCCATCAGTGAGTACAATGAGCAGTTCTTC
clone size: many; V gene: TRBV2; D gene: TRBD2; J gene: TRBJ2-7; CDR3 protein: CASAGLAGGYEQYF; CDR3 DNA: TGTGCCAGCGCAGGACTAGCGGGAGGGTACGAGCAGTACTTC
clone size: many; V gene: TRBV7-2; D gene: TRBD1; J gene: TRBJ1-4; CDR3 protein: CASSPDRGSEKLFF; CDR3 DNA: TGTGCCAGCAGCCCAGACAGGGGAAGTGAAAAACTGTTTTTT
clone size: NA; V gene: TRBV27; D gene: TRBD1; J gene: TRBJ1-1; CDR3 protein: CASSPPRTGRSTEAFF; CDR3 DNA: TGTGCCAGCAGTCCCCCCCGGACAGGGAGGAGCACTGAAGCTTTCTTT
clone size: NA; V gene: TRBV6-8; D gene: TRBD2; J gene: TRBJ2-1; CDR3 protein: CASSATSGRAVNEQFF; CDR3 DNA: TGTGCCAGCAGTGCTACTAGCGGGAGGGCCGTCAATGAGCAGTTCTTC
clone size: many; V gene: TRBV11-2; D gene: NA; J gene: TRBJ2-1; CDR3 protein: CASSPPRAYNEQFF; CDR3 DNA: TGTGCCAGCAGCCCACCTCGGGCCTACAATGAGCAGTTCTTC